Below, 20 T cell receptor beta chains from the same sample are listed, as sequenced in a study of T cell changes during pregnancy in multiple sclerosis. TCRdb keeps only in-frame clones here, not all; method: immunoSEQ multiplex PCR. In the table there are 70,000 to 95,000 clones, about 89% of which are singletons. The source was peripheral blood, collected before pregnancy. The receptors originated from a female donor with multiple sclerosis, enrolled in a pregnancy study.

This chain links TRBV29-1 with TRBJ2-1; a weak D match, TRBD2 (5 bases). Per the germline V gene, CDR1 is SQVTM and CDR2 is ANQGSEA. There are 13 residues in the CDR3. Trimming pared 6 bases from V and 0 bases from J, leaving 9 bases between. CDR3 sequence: CSVSGNSYNEQFF. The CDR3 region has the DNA TGCAGCGTGTCCGGGAACTCCTACAATGAGCAGTTCTTC.

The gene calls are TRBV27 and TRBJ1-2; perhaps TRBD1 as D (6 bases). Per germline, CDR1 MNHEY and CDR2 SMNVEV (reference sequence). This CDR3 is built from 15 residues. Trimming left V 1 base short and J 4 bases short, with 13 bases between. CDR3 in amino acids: CASSLWAGGSYGYTF. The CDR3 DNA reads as TGTGCCAGCAGTTTATGGGCGGGGGGCAGCTATGGCTACACCTTC.

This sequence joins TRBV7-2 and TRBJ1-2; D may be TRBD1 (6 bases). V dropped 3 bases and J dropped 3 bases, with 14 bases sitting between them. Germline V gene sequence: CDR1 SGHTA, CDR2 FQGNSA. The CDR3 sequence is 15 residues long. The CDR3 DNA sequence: TGTGCCAGCAGCTTCGGTTCTGGGGGCGACTATGGCTACACCTTC. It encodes CASSFGSGGDYGYTF.

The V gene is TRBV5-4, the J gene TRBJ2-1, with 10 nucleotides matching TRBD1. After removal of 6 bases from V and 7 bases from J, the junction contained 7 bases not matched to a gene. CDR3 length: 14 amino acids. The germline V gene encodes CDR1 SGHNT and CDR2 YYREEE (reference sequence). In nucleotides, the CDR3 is TGTGCCAGCAACACCGGGACAGGGGTTAATGAGCAGTTCTTC. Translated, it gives CASNTGTGVNEQFF. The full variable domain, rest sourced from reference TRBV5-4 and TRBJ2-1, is ETGVTQSPTHLIKTRGQQVTLRCSSQSGHNTVSWYQQALGQGPQFIFQYYREEENGRGNFPPRFSGLQFPNYSSELNVNALELDDSALYLCASNTGTGVNEQFFGPGTRLTVL.

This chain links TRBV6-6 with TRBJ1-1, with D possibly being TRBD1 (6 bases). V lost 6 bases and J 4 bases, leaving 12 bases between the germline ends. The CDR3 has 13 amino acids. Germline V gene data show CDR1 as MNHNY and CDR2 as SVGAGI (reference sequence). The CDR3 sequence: CASSHGGGTEAFF. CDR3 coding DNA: TGTGCCAGCAGCCATGGGGGCGGCACTGAAGCTTTCTTT.

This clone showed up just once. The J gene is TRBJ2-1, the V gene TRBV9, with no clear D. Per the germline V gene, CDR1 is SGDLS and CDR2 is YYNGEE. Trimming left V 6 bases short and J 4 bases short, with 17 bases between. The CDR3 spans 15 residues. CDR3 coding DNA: TGTGCCAGCACCCGCGGCGATCCCGAATACAATGAGCAGTTCTTC. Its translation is CASTRGDPEYNEQFF.

The CDR3 region has the DNA TGTGCCAGCAGCTTCGCGGCAGTCTCGGGGTACGAGCAGTACTTC. Residues: CASSFAAVSGYEQYF. The chain is built from TRBV7-9 and TRBJ2-7, with D possibly TRBD2 on 5 matching bases. The germline gives CDR1 SEHNR, CDR2 FQNEAQ (reference sequence). V dropped 3 bases and J dropped 4 bases, with 16 bases sitting between them. This CDR3 region has 15 residues. Full variable domain (remainder filled in from reference TRBV7-9 and TRBJ2-7): DTGVSQNPRHKITKRGQNVTFRCDPISEHNRLYWYRQTLGQGPEFLTYFQNEAQLEKSRLLSDRFSAERPKGSFSTLEIQRTEQGDSAMYLCASSFAAVSGYEQYFGPGTRLTVT.

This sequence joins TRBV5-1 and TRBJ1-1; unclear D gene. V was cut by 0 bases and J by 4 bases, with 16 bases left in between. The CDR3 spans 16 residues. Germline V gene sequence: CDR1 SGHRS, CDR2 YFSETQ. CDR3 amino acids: CASSLAREVSGTEAFF. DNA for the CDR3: TGCGCCAGCAGCTTGGCCCGGGAAGTCAGCGGCACTGAAGCTTTCTTT.

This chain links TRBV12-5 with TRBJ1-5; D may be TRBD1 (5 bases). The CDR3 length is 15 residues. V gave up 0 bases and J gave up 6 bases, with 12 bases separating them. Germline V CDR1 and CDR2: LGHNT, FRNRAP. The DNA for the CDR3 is TGTGCTAGTGGTTTGGTATCAGGGAGGCCTCAGCCCCAGCATTTT. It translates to CASGLVSGRPQPQHF.

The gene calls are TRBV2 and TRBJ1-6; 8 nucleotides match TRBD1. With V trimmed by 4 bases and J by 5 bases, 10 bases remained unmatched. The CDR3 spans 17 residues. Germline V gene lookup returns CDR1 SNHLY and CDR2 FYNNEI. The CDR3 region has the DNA TGTGCCAGCAGTGGGACAGGGAGTTCTATCGATAATTCACCCCTCCACTTT. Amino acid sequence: CASSGTGSSIDNSPLHF.

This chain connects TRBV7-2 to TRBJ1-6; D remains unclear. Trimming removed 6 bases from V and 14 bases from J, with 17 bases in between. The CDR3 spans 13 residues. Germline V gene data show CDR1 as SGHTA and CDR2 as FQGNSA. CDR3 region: CASRPGTIEALHF. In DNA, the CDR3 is TGTGCCAGCAGGCCCGGAACTATCGAGGCCCTCCACTTT.

The CDR3 nucleotides read TGTGCCAGCAGTGAGGGGGCCCGGACAGTACCTTCTAACTATGGCTACACCTTC. Protein: CASSEGARTVPSNYGYTF. V is TRBV6-1 and J is TRBJ1-2; weak D call: TRBD1 (6 bases). With 3 bases removed from V and 0 bases from J, the gap between germline ends came to 20 bases. Germline values: CDR1 MNHNS, CDR2 SASEGT. This CDR3 region has 18 residues.

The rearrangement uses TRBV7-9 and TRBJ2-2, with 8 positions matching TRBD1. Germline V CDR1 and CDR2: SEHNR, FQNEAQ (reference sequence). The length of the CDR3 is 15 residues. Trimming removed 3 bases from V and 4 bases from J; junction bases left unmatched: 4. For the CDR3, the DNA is TGTGCCAGCAGCTTCAGGGGGCGAGGCACCGGGGAGCTGTTTTTT. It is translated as CASSFRGRGTGELFF.

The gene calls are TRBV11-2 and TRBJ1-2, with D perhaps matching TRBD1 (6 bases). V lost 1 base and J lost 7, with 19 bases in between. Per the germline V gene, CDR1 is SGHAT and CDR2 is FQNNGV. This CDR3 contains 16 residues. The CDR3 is CASSLAGAGQGIGYTF. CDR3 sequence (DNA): TGTGCCAGCAGCTTAGCCGGTGCAGGCCAGGGGATTGGCTACACCTTC. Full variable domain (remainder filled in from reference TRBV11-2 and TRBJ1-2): EAGVAQSPRYKIIEKRQSVAFWCNPISGHATLYWYQQILGQGPKLLIQFQNNGVVDDSQLPKDRFSAERLKGVDSTLKIQPAKLEDSAVYLCASSLAGAGQGIGYTFGSGTRLTVV.

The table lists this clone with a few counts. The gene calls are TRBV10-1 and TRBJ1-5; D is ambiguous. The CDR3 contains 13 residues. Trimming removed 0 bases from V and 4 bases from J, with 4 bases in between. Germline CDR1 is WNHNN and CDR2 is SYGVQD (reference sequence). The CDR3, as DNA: TGCGCCAGCAGTGAGTCCGGGAATCAGCCCCAGCATTTT. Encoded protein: CASSESGNQPQHF.

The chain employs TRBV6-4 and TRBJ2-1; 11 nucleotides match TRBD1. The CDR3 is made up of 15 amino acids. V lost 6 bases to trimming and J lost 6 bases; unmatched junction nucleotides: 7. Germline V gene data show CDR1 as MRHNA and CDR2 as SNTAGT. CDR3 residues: CASSKGQGEGNEQFF. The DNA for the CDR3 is TGTGCCAGCAGCAAGGGACAGGGGGAAGGCAATGAGCAGTTCTTC.

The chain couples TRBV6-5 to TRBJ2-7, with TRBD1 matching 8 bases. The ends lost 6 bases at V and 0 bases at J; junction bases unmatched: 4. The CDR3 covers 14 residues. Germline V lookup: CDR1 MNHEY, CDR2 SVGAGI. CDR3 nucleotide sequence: TGTGCCAGCAGGAAGGGACAGGACTCCTACGAGCAGTACTTC. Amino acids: CASRKGQDSYEQYF.

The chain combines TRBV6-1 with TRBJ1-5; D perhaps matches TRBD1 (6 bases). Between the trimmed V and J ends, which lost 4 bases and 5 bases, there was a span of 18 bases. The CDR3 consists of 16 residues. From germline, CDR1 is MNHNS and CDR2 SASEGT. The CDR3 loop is CASSASGGAGDQPQHF. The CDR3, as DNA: TGTGCCAGCAGTGCGAGTGGGGGGGCGGGAGATCAGCCCCAGCATTTT.

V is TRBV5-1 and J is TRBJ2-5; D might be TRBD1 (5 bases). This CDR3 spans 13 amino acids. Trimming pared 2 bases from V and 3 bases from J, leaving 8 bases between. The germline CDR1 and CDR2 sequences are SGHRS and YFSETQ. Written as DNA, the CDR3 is TGCGCCAGCAGCTTAGGGGCGGAAGAGACCCAGTACTTC. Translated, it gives CASSLGAEETQYF.

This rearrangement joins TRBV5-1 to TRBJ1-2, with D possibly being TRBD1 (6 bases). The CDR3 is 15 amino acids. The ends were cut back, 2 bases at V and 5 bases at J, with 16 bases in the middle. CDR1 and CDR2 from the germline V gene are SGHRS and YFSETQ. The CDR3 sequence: CASSFTGSGEYGYTF. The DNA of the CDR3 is TGCGCCAGCAGCTTTACAGGGTCAGGGGAGTATGGCTACACCTTC.